This T cell receptor (beta chain) was sequenced for a study of T cell responses to AZD1222 COVID-19 vaccine. Sequencing was performed with immunoSEQ multiplex PCR; in TCRdb, only in-frame clones are kept and a portion is missing. The sample has roughly 100,000 clones, 84% seen once. CDR1 is SGHNT and CDR2 is YYREEE in the germline V gene (reference sequence). The CDR3 sequence is 16 residues long. J was trimmed by 9 bases and V by 4 bases; bases with no gene match: 15. This clone was observed a single time. Its antigen is not known. Study outcomes and limitations: At baseline, seropositivity was found in only a handful of AZD1222 recipients. Vaccine-associated CD4 TCRs spanned spike, dominant at 160-218 and 743-854.

The input for sequencing was peripheral blood, taken on day 0 of AZD1222 vaccination. This TCR derives from an adult in good health. The V call is TRBV5-4, the J call TRBJ2-3; 9 bases agree with TRBD2. The CDR3 here is CASSRTDSGGPPTQYF. CDR3 nucleotide sequence: TGTGCCAGCAGCAGGACCGATAGCGGGGGTCCTCCGACGCAGTATTTT.